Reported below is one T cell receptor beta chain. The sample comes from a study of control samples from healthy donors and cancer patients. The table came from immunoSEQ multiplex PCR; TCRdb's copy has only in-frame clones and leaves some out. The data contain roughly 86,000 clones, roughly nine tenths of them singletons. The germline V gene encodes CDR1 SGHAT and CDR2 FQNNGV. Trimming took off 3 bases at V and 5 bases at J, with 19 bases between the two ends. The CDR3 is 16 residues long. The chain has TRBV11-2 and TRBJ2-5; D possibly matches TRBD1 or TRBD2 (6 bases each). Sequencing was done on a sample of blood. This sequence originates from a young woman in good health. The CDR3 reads CASSFSGQGWRETQYF. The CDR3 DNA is TGTGCCAGCAGCTTTAGCGGCCAGGGGTGGAGGGAGACCCAGTACTTC.